The text below deals with one T cell receptor beta chain. The CDR3 sequence is 16 residues long. Germline-derived CDR1 and CDR2 are SEHNR and FQNEAQ (reference sequence). The total RNA came straight from whole blood, and T cells were not sorted beforehand. Starting material for each TCR library was 3,000 to 3,500 ng of total RNA. Two nested PCRs, of approximately 16 and 9 cycles, processed TCRalpha and TCRbeta cDNA. TCRdb reprocessed the 5' RACE reads, keeping one entry per CDR3 protein, no DNA. This sample's clone table lists 350,000 to 500,000 distinct CDR3 sequences. These data come from a study of monozygotic twins with inflammatory bowel disease.

This chain uses TRBV7-9 with TRBJ1-5. This clonotype originated in a human donor with ulcerative colitis or Crohn's disease, or a healthy co-twin of an affected twin (not recorded which). Sequenced input: blood. The CDR3 spells CASSADKDNRNQPQHF.